What follows are 32 T cell receptor beta chains derived from one specimen sequenced in a study of blood T cell repertoires in COVID-19. Here immunoSEQ multiplex PCR was the method, and the copy in TCRdb shows in-frame clones only, minus some. The data contain some 380,000 clones, around 90% of them seen just once; the ten biggest clones take up roughly 6.8%. Source material: peripheral blood. These receptors were collected from a young man with active or convalescent COVID-19.

This chain links TRBV6-2 or TRBV6-3 with TRBJ2-1; 15 positions match TRBD2. Germline CDR1 is MNHEY and CDR2 is SVGEGT. CDR3 length: 20 amino acids. V trimming: 2 bases; J trimming: 0 bases; junction bases outside the gene matches: 8. CDR3 region: CASSYPRTSGRESSYNEQFF. The CDR3 DNA is TGTGCCAGCAGTTACCCCCGGACTAGCGGGAGGGAAAGCTCCTACAATGAGCAGTTCTTC.

The J gene is TRBJ2-7, the V gene TRBV25-1; D is uncertain. The CDR3 covers 12 residues. Trimming stripped 4 bases from V and 6 bases from J, with 10 bases between. Per the germline V gene, CDR1 is MGHDK and CDR2 is SYGVNS. The CDR3 DNA follows: TGTGCCAGCAGTGCCACAAGAGGCGAGCAGTACTTC. Translation: CASSATRGEQYF.

This chain connects TRBV7-2 to TRBJ1-4, with D possibly being TRBD1 (5 bases). Trimming cost V 0 bases and J 8 bases, with 13 bases left between them. Germline CDR1 is SGHTA and CDR2 is FQGNSA. The CDR3 has 15 residues. CDR3: CASSLAKQAGEKLFF. CDR3 sequence (DNA): TGTGCCAGCAGCTTAGCGAAACAGGCTGGCGAAAAACTGTTTTTT.

The rearrangement links TRBV4-3 to TRBJ2-7; 9 bases are shared with TRBD1. V was clipped by 0 bases and J by 3 bases; unmatched bases: 6. The CDR3 extends over 16 amino acids. Germline-derived CDR1 and CDR2 are LGHNA and YSLEER. Here the CDR3 reads CASSQDTGQGFYEQYF. CDR3 DNA sequence: TGCGCCAGCAGCCAAGATACTGGACAGGGGTTCTACGAGCAGTACTTC.

V gene TRBV7-2 combines with J gene TRBJ2-5; D may be TRBD1 (5 bases). Germline-derived CDR1 and CDR2 are SGHTA and FQGNSA. V lost 2 bases and J 2 bases, leaving 9 bases between the germline ends. The CDR3 covers 14 residues. The CDR3 DNA is TGTGCCAGCAGCTTACGGCAGGGACAAGAGACCCAGTACTTC. It specifies CASSLRQGQETQYF.

The chain couples TRBV27 to TRBJ2-7, with 7 nucleotides matching TRBD1. Germline V CDR1 and CDR2: MNHEY, SMNVEV (reference sequence). The CDR3 consists of 14 residues. Trimming took 5 bases from V and 2 from J; bases not matched to a gene: 6. CDR3 sequence: CASSPRQGTYEQYF. CDR3 DNA sequence: TGTGCCAGCAGTCCCCGACAGGGTACCTACGAGCAGTACTTC.

The V and J genes are TRBV27 and TRBJ1-2; D unresolved. The CDR3 runs to 16 residues. V gave up 5 bases and J gave up 4 bases, with 20 bases separating them. Germline V lookup: CDR1 MNHEY, CDR2 SMNVEV (reference sequence). CDR3 amino acids: CASSPTSRRNVYGYTF. DNA for the CDR3: TGTGCCAGCAGTCCGACATCACGACGGAACGTCTATGGCTACACCTTC.

The chain recombines TRBV30 with TRBJ2-7; 9 bases are shared with TRBD2. Germline CDR1 and CDR2: GTSNPN and SVGIG (reference sequence). The junction had 7 bases not matched to a gene; V was cut back by 0 bases and J by 7 bases. This CDR3 has 14 amino acids. CDR3 nucleotides: TGTGCCTGGAGTGTTCTAGCGGGATTAAGAGAGCAGTACTTC. As protein: CAWSVLAGLREQYF.

CDR3 region: CASSRGHPNTEAFF. The CDR3 bases are TGCGCCAGCAGCCGGGGACACCCGAACACTGAAGCTTTCTTT. The chain employs TRBV5-1 and TRBJ1-1, with D maybe TRBD1 (6 bases). The CDR3 has 14 residues. The V and J ends lost 4 bases and 1 base respectively, with 11 bases between them. In germline, CDR1 is SGHRS, CDR2 YFSETQ.

The chain combines TRBV5-4 with TRBJ2-7; 8 bases line up with TRBD1. With V trimmed by 0 bases and J by 5 bases, 4 bases remained unmatched. The germline V gene encodes CDR1 SGHNT and CDR2 YYREEE (reference sequence). The CDR3 runs 14 residues. CDR3 sequence (DNA): TGTGCCAGCAGCTTGGGGACAGGGCTCAACGAGCAGTACTTC. Protein sequence: CASSLGTGLNEQYF.

The rearrangement links TRBV9 to TRBJ1-4, with 7 bases that match TRBD1. The germline V gene encodes CDR1 SGDLS and CDR2 YYNGEE. V was pared by 4 bases and J by 8 bases, with 11 bases of the junction left unmatched. The CDR3 totals 15 residues. The DNA for the CDR3 is TGTGCCAGCAGCTCCCATGAGGGGGCGTTGGAAAAACTGTTTTTT. Amino acid sequence: CASSSHEGALEKLFF.

The V and J genes are TRBV7-8 and TRBJ2-6; 8 nucleotides align to TRBD2. CDR3 length equals 20 residues. CDR1 and CDR2 from the germline V gene are SGHVS and FQNEAQ. V lost 4 bases, J lost 0 bases, and 14 bases stayed unmatched. Here the CDR3 DNA reads TGTGCCAGCAGCTCCGCCACTTTGGGCGGGGGGAGCTCTGGGGCCAACGTCCTGACTTTC. Protein product: CASSSATLGGGSSGANVLTF.

The J gene is TRBJ2-7, the V gene TRBV18, with TRBD1 matching over 7 bases. The germline V gene has CDR1 KGHSH and CDR2 LQKENI. This CDR3 has 14 residues. V shed 4 bases, J shed 4 bases, and the junction held 7 bases outside the gene matches. The CDR3 here is CASSLTGDGYEQYF. For the CDR3, the DNA is TGTGCCAGCTCACTAACAGGGGATGGATACGAGCAGTACTTC.

This chain joins TRBV6-2 or TRBV6-3 and TRBJ1-2, with 9 bases matching TRBD1. V was pared by 2 bases and J by 8 bases, with 12 bases of the junction left unmatched. This CDR3 region has 16 residues. Germline V gene sequence: CDR1 MNHEY, CDR2 SVGEGT. The CDR3 nucleotides read TGTGCCAGCAGTTACCGGGACAGGGTCCCGCGTAAGGGCTACACCTTC. Protein: CASSYRDRVPRKGYTF.

The chain links TRBV2 to TRBJ1-1; D possibly corresponds to TRBD1 (5 bases). The CDR3 has 13 amino acids. V lost 11 bases and J lost 4, with 17 bases in between. In germline, CDR1 is SNHLY, CDR2 FYNNEI. CDR3 amino acids: CALDRQGGTEAFF. The CDR3 nucleotides are TGTGCCCTCGACCGGCAGGGTGGCACTGAAGCTTTCTTT.

The chain is built from TRBV19 and TRBJ1-4; D possibly corresponds to TRBD1 (6 bases). The germline V gene encodes CDR1 LNHDA and CDR2 SQIVND (reference sequence). The CDR3 totals 14 residues. Trimming shortened V by 5 bases and J by 5 bases, and 12 bases separated the two germline ends. CDR3 protein: CASSRTGHNEKLFF. The CDR3 DNA is TGTGCCAGTAGTCGAACGGGACACAATGAAAAACTGTTTTTT.

The chain has TRBV7-3 and TRBJ2-3, with TRBD2 identical over 14 bases. The CDR3 is 17 amino acids. After removal of 5 bases from V and 2 bases from J, the junction contained 6 bases not matched to a gene. The germline gives CDR1 SGHTA, CDR2 FQGTGA. The CDR3 DNA reads TGTGCCAGCAGCAGACTAGCGGGGGGGCAAATCACAGATACGCAGTATTTT. This codes for CASSRLAGGQITDTQYF.

This clone has a single count. CDR3 region: CASSLTGADNSPLHF. Written as DNA, the CDR3 is TGTGCCAGCAGCTTAACAGGGGCGGATAATTCACCCCTCCACTTT. This chain connects TRBV11-2 to TRBJ1-6; 7 bases fit TRBD1. This CDR3 has 15 residues. V shed 2 bases and J 5 bases; nucleotides not matched to a gene: 3. Germline CDR1 is SGHAT and CDR2 is FQNNGV.

This chain joins TRBV7-3 and TRBJ1-6, with D possibly TRBD1 on 5 matching bases. V was shortened by 3 bases and J by 8 bases, with 11 bases between the two germline ends. The CDR3 is 14 amino acids. Germline V gene data show CDR1 as SGHTA and CDR2 as FQGTGA. The DNA of the CDR3 is TGTGCCAGCAGCTTCAAGGGGTATGATTCACCCCTCCACTTT. This gives the protein CASSFKGYDSPLHF. The full variable domain, with the rest looked up from reference TRBV7-3 and TRBJ1-6, is GAGVSQTPSNKVTEKGKYVELRCDPISGHTALYWYRQSLGQGPEFLIYFQGTGAADDSGLPNDRFFAVRPEGSVSTLKIQRTERGDSAVYLCASSFKGYDSPLHFGNGTRLTVT.

The gene calls are TRBV5-5 and TRBJ2-2; 7 bases are shared with TRBD2. Germline-derived CDR1 and CDR2 are SGHKS and YYEKEE (reference sequence). With 4 bases clipped from V and 4 bases from J, the junction kept 7 bases outside the gene matches. This CDR3 comprises 15 residues. CDR3 in DNA: TGTGCCAGCAGCGGGCCGGCGGGGGTCACCGGGGAGCTGTTTTTT. Encoded protein: CASSGPAGVTGELFF.

The genes are TRBV5-1 and TRBJ1-3; tentatively, D is TRBD1 (6 bases). Germline V gene lookup returns CDR1 SGHRS and CDR2 YFSETQ. CDR3 length: 14 amino acids. Deletions cut 2 bases from V and 0 bases from J, with 6 bases between. CDR3 residues: CASSLQGSGNTIYF. The DNA for the CDR3 is TGCGCCAGCAGCTTACAGGGCTCTGGAAACACCATATATTTT.

The chain couples TRBV9 to TRBJ1-3; possible D gene TRBD1, 6 bases. This CDR3 region has 16 residues. CDR1 and CDR2 (germline): SGDLS, YYNGEE. V lost 2 bases and J lost 0, with 12 bases in between. CDR3 in DNA: TGTGCCAGCAGCGTCGGGGGGCCCCACTCTGGAAACACCATATATTTT. Translation gives CASSVGGPHSGNTIYF.

The chain's CDR3 is CASSLLTQRGEQGRAEAFF. CDR3 DNA sequence: TGTGCCAGCAGCTTATTAACACAGAGAGGGGAACAGGGCCGAGCTGAAGCTTTCTTT. The chain has TRBV7-2 and TRBJ1-1; D might be TRBD1 (6 bases). Trimming stripped 2 bases from V and 6 bases from J, with 28 bases between. CDR3 length: 19 amino acids. From germline, CDR1 is SGHTA and CDR2 FQGNSA. The whole variable domain, filled in from reference TRBV7-2 and TRBJ1-1, reads GAGVSQSPSNKVTEKGKDVELRCDPISGHTALYWYRQSLGQGLEFLIYFQGNSAPDKSGLPSDRFSAERTGGSVSTLTIQRTQQEDSAVYLCASSLLTQRGEQGRAEAFFGQGTRLTVV.

This clone came up a few times. The chain recombines TRBV14 with TRBJ1-2; 7 bases are shared with TRBD1. Per the germline V gene, CDR1 is SGHDN and CDR2 is FVKESK. The length of the CDR3 is 17 residues. J lost 2 bases, V lost 4 bases, and 13 bases had no gene match. The CDR3 nucleotides read TGTGCCAGCAGCCCTCAGGAGGGGGCGTTAAGCAACTATGGCTACACCTTC. The encoded protein is CASSPQEGALSNYGYTF. Looking up the rest from reference TRBV14 and TRBJ1-2 gives the full variable domain: EAGVTQFPSHSVIEKGQTVTLRCDPISGHDNLYWYRRVMGKEIKFLLHFVKESKQDESGMPNNRFLAERTGGTYSTLKVQPAELEDSGVYFCASSPQEGALSNYGYTFGSGTRLTVV.

This clone was seen only once. V is TRBV30 and J is TRBJ2-7, with D hard to call. V was trimmed by 5 bases and J by 4 bases, leaving 6 bases between them. This CDR3 contains 10 residues. CDR1 is GTSNPN, CDR2 SVGIG, per germline (reference sequence). The CDR3 sequence is CAWGSYEQYF. CDR3 in DNA: TGTGCCTGGGGATCATACGAGCAGTACTTC.

The V call is TRBV28, the J call TRBJ2-4; weak D call: TRBD1 (5 bases). The CDR3 extends over 14 amino acids. Trimming cost V 2 bases and J 6 bases, with 11 bases left between them. The germline V gene encodes CDR1 MDHEN and CDR2 SYDVKM. This chain's CDR3 is CASSLAGFGNIQYF. The CDR3 DNA reads as TGTGCCAGCAGTTTAGCAGGGTTCGGAAACATTCAGTACTTC. Full variable domain (rest looked up from reference TRBV28 and TRBJ2-4): DVKVTQSSRYLVKRTGEKVFLECVQDMDHENMFWYRQDPGLGLRLIYFSYDVKMKEKGDIPEGYSVSREKKERFSLILESASTNQTSMYLCASSLAGFGNIQYFGAGTRLSVL.

This chain uses TRBV6-5 with TRBJ1-1, with D maybe TRBD1 (5 bases). The V gene lost 10 bases and the J gene lost 0 bases, with 12 bases spanning the gap. Germline V gene data show CDR1 as MNHEY and CDR2 as SVGAGI. The CDR3 contains 13 residues. The CDR3 region is CATFKGVNTEAFF. DNA for the CDR3: TGTGCCACCTTCAAAGGGGTGAACACTGAAGCTTTCTTT.

V and J are TRBV5-5 and TRBJ1-5, with D uncertain. Germline V lookup: CDR1 SGHKS, CDR2 YYEKEE (reference sequence). The CDR3 length is 15 residues. V lost 1 base to trimming and J lost 1 base, with 9 bases between them. CDR3 amino acids: CASSLRPQSNQPQHF. Here the CDR3 DNA reads TGTGCCAGCAGCTTGCGGCCACAGAGCAATCAGCCCCAGCATTTT.

V usage is TRBV29-1 and J usage is TRBJ2-7; 7 bases match TRBD1. V shed 4 bases and J 2 bases; nucleotides not matched to a gene: 8. The CDR3 is made up of 14 amino acids. CDR1 and CDR2 (germline): SQVTM, ANQGSEA. In DNA, the CDR3 is TGCAGCGTTGTAGAAGGGCAGGGGGCCTACGAGCAGTACTTC. Translating gives CSVVEGQGAYEQYF.

The rearrangement uses TRBV11-2 and TRBJ1-6; 11 nucleotides match TRBD1. The CDR3 has 17 amino acids. CDR1 is SGHAT and CDR2 is FQNNGV in the germline V gene. Losses at the gene ends were 1 base for V and 13 bases for J; bases not matched to a gene: 12. In DNA, the CDR3 is TGTGCCAGCAGCTTAGGGACAGGGGGCTCAATCGTAGTTCCCCTCCACTTT. Its protein is CASSLGTGGSIVVPLHF.

The rearrangement uses TRBV2 and TRBJ2-7, with 9 bases fitting TRBD1. The CDR3 sequence is 14 residues long. CDR1 SNHLY and CDR2 FYNNEI come from the germline V gene. With V trimmed by 3 bases and J by 3 bases, 3 bases remained unmatched. CDR3 loop: CASSDRTGDYEQYF. The DNA of the CDR3 is TGTGCCAGCAGTGATAGGACAGGGGACTACGAGCAGTACTTC.

V usage is TRBV9 and J usage is TRBJ2-5, with D possibly being TRBD2 (6 bases). Germline V CDR1 and CDR2: SGDLS, YYNGEE. The CDR3 sequence is 15 residues long. V was trimmed by 4 bases and J by 3 bases, leaving 16 bases between them. In DNA, the CDR3 is TGTGCCAGCAGCCCGAGTAGAGGGGAGGAAGAGACCCAGTACTTC. Its translation: CASSPSRGEEETQYF.